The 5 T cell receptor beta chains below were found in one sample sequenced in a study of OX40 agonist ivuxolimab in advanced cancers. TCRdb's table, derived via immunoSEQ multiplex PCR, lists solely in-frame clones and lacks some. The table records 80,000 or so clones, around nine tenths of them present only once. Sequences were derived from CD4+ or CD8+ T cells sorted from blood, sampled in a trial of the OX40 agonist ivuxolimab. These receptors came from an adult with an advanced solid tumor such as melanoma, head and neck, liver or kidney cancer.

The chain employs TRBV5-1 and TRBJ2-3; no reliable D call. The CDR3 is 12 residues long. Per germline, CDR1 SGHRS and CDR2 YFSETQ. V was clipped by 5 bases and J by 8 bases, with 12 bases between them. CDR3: CASRNLVGTQYF. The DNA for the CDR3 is TGCGCCAGCAGGAACCTGGTAGGTACGCAGTATTTT.

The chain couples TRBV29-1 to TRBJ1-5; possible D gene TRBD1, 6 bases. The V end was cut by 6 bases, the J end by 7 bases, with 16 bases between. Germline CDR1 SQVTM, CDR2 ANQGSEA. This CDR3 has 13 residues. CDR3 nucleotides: TGCAGCGTCAATACAGGGTTAGGGCAGCCCCAGCATTTT. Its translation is CSVNTGLGQPQHF.

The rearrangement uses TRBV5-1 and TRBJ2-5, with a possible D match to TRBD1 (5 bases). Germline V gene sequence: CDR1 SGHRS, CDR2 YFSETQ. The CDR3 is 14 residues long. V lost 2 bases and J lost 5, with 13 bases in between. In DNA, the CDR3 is TGCGCCAGCAGCTTCAGGGATTTGCGGGAGACCCAGTACTTC. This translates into CASSFRDLRETQYF. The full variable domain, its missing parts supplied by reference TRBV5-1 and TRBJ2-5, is KAGVTQTPRYLIKTRGQQVTLSCSPISGHRSVSWYQQTPGQGLQFLFEYFSETQRNKGNFPGRFSGRQFSNSRSEMNVSTLELGDSALYLCASSFRDLRETQYFGPGTRLLVL.

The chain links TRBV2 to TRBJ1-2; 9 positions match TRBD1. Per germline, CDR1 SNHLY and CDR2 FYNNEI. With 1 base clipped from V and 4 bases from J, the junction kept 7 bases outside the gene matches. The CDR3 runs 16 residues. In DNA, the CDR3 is TGTGCCAGCAGTGAAGATGTGGGACAGGGAGGCTATGGCTACACCTTC. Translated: CASSEDVGQGGYGYTF. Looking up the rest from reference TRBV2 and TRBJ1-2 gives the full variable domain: EPEVTQTPSHQVTQMGQEVILRCVPISNHLYFYWYRQILGQKVEFLVSFYNNEISEKSEIFDDQFSVERPDGSNFTLKIRSTKLEDSAMYFCASSEDVGQGGYGYTFGSGTRLTVV.

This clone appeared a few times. CDR3 amino acids: CASSILPRGTGLTGYGYTF. CDR3 sequence (DNA): TGTGCCAGTAGTATTCTCCCCCGCGGGACAGGCCTGACGGGCTATGGCTACACCTTC. The J gene is TRBJ1-2, the V gene TRBV19; 8 positions agree with TRBD1. This CDR3 comprises 19 residues. With 3 bases clipped from V and 4 bases from J, the junction kept 19 bases outside the gene matches. From germline, CDR1 is LNHDA and CDR2 SQIVND (reference sequence).